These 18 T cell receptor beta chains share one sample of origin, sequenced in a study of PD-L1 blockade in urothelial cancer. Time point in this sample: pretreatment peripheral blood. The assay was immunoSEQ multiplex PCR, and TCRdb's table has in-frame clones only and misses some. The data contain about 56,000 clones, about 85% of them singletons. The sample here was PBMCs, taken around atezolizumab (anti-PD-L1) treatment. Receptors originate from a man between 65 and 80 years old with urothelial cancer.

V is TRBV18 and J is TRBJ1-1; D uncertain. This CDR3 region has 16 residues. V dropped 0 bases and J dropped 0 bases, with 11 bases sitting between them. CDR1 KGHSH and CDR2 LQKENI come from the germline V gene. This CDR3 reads CASSPPSQFMNTEAFF. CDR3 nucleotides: TGTGCCAGCTCACCACCAAGTCAGTTCATGAACACTGAAGCTTTCTTT.

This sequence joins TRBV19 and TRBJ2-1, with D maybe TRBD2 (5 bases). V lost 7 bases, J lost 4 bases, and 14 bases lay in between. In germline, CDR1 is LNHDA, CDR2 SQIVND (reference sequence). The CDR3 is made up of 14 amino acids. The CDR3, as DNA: TGTGCCAGTATGCGGTCCGGGGTTTACAATGAGCAGTTCTTC. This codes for CASMRSGVYNEQFF.

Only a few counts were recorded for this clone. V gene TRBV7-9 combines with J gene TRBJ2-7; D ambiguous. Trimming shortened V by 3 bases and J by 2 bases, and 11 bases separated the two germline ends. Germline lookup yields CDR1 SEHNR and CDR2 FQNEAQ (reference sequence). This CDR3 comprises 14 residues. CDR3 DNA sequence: TGTGCCAGCAGCTTGAACAGAGAACCCTACGAGCAGTACTTC. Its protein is CASSLNREPYEQYF.

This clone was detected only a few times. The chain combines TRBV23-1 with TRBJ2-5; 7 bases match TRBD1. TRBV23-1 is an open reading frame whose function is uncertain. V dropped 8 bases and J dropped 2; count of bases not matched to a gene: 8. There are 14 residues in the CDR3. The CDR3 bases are TGCGCCAGCGGAAGGGACAGCGGTCAAGAGACCCAGTACTTC. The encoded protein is CASGRDSGQETQYF.

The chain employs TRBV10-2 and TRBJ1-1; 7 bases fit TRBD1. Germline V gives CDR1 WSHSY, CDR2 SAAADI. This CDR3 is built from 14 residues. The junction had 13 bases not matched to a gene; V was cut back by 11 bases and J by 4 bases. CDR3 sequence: CAGINGTAFTEAFF. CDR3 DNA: TGCGCCGGAATAAACGGGACAGCCTTCACTGAAGCTTTCTTT.

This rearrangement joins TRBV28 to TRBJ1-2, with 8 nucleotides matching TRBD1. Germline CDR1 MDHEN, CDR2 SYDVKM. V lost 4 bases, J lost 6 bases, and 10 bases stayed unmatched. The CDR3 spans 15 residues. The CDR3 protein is CASSWARTGFDGYTF. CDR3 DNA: TGTGCCAGCAGTTGGGCCCGGACAGGGTTCGATGGCTACACCTTC.

CDR3 nucleotide sequence: TGTGCCAGCAGTTATGTCCTCGGTGGCACTGAAGCTTTCTTT. Translating it yields CASSYVLGGTEAFF. The genes are TRBV6-5 and TRBJ1-1, with D unresolved. From germline, CDR1 is MNHEY and CDR2 SVGAGI. The CDR3 sequence is 14 residues long. The V end was cut by 3 bases, the J end by 4 bases, with 12 bases between.

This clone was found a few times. DNA of the CDR3: TGTGCCAGCAGCGTAGACGGGCGGGAACTCAATGAGCAGTTCTTC. This codes for CASSVDGRELNEQFF. The chain is built from TRBV9 and TRBJ2-1; maybe TRBD2 (6 bases). The CDR3 covers 15 residues. CDR1 is SGDLS and CDR2 is YYNGEE in the germline V gene. V shed 0 bases and J shed 6 bases, with 13 bases lying between them.

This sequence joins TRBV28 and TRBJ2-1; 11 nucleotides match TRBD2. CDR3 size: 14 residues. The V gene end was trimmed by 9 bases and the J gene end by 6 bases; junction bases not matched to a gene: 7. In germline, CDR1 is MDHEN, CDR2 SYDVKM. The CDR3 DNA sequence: TGTGCCAGTAATAGCGGGAGGGCCGTCAATGAGCAGTTCTTC. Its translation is CASNSGRAVNEQFF.

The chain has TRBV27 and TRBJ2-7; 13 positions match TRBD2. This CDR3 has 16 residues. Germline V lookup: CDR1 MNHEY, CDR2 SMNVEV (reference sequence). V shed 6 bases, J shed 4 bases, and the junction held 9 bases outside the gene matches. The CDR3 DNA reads TGTGCCAGCAGGCCCAGGGGACTAGCGGGGATGTACGAGCAGTACTTC. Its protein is CASRPRGLAGMYEQYF.

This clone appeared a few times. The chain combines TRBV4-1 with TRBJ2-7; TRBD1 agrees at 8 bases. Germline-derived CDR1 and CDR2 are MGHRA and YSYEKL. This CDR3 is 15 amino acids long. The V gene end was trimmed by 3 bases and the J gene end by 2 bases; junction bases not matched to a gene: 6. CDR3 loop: CASSHGQGTPYEQYF. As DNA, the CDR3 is TGCGCCAGCAGCCACGGACAGGGAACACCCTACGAGCAGTACTTC.

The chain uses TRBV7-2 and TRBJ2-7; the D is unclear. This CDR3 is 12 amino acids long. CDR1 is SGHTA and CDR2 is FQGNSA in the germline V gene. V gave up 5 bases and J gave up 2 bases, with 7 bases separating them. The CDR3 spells CASSKAPYEQYF. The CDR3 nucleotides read TGTGCCAGCAGCAAAGCCCCCTACGAGCAGTACTTC.

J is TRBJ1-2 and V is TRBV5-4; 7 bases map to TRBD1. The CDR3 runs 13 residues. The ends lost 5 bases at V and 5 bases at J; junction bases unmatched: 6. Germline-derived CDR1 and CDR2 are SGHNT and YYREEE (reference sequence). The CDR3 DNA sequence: TGTGCCAGCAGTCAAGACAGGGAATATGGCTACACCTTC. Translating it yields CASSQDREYGYTF. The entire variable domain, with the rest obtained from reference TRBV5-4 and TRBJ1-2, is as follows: ETGVTQSPTHLIKTRGQQVTLRCSSQSGHNTVSWYQQALGQGPQFIFQYYREEENGRGNFPPRFSGLQFPNYSSELNVNALELDDSALYLCASSQDREYGYTFGSGTRLTVV.

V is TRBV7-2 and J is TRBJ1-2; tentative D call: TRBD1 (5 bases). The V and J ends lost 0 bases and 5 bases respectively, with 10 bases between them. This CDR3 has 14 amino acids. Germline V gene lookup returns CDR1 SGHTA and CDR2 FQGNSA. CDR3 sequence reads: CASSLAPGGYGYTF. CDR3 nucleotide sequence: TGTGCCAGCAGCTTAGCCCCCGGGGGGTATGGCTACACCTTC.

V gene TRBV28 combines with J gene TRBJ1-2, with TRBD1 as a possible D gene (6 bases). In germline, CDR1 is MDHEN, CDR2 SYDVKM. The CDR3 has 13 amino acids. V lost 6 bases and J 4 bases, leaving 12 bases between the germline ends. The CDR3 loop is CASSLTGPYGYTF. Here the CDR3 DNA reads TGTGCCAGCAGCCTTACAGGGCCCTATGGCTACACCTTC.

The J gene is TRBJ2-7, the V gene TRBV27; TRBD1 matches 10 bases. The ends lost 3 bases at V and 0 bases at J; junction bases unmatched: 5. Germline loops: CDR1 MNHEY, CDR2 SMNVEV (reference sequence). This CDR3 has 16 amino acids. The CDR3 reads CASSFSGQGDSYEQYF. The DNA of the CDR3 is TGTGCCAGCAGTTTTTCCGGACAGGGGGACTCCTACGAGCAGTACTTC.

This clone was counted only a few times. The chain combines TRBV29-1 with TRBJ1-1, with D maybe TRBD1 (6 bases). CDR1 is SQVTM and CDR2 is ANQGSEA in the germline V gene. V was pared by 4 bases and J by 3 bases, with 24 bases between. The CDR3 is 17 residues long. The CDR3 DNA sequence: TGCAGCGTTGGTAGTTTGGGGGCCATCGGGCGGGACACTGAAGCTTTCTTT. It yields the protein CSVGSLGAIGRDTEAFF.

The DNA of the CDR3 is TGTGCCATCAGGGGACAGGCTTCGAACACCGGGGAGCTGTTTTTT. As protein: CAIRGQASNTGELFF. V and J are TRBV10-3 and TRBJ2-2, with TRBD1 identical over 8 bases. J gave up 0 bases and V 6 bases, and 3 bases lay outside the gene matches. The germline V gene encodes CDR1 ENHRY and CDR2 SYGVKD. This CDR3 is 15 amino acids long.